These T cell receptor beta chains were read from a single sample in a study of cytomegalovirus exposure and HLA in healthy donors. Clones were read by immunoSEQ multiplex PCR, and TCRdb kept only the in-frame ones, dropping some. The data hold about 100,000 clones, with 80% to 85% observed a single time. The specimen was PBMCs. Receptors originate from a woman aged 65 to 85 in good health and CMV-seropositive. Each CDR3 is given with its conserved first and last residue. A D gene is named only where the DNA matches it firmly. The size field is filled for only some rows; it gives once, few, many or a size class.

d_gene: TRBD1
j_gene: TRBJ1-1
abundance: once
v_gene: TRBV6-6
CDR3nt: TGTGCCAGCAGTTACGGACAGGGGAACACTGAAGCTTTCTTT
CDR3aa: CASSYGQGNTEAFF

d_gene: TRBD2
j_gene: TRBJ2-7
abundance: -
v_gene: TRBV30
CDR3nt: TGTGCCTGGAGCCGAGCGGGAGGTTCCTACGAGCAGTACTTC
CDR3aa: CAWSRAGGSYEQYF

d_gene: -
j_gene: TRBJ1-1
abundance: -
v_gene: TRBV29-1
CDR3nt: TGCAGCGTTTCCCGTTTGAGATCCACTGAAGCTTTCTTT
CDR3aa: CSVSRLRSTEAFF

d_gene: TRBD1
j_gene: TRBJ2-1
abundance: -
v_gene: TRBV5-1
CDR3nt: TGCGCCAGCAGCACGGGACAGTCCTACAATGAGCAGTTCTTC
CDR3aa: CASSTGQSYNEQFF

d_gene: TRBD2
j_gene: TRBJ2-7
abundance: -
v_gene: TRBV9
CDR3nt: TGTGCCAGCAGCCCCGGACTAGCGGGAGCTCGGGAGCAGTACTTC
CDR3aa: CASSPGLAGAREQYF

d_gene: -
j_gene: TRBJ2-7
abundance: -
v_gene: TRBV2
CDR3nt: TGTGCCAGCAGTGATCCATTCGGCTACGAGCAGTACTTC
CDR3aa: CASSDPFGYEQYF

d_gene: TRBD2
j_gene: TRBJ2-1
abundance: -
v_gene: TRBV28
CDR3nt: TGTGCCAGCAGCCCAGGGACTAGCGGGACCAGCTCCTACAATGAGCAGTTCTTC
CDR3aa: CASSPGTSGTSSYNEQFF

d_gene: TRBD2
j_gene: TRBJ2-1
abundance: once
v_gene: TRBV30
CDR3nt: TGTGCCTGCGAGAGGGAGGGCCTTAATGAGCAGTTCTTC
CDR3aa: CACEREGLNEQFF

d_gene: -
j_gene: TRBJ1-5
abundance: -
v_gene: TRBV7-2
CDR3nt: TGTGCCAGCAGCTTTTCAGGTAGCAATCAGCCCCAGCATTTT
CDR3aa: CASSFSGSNQPQHF

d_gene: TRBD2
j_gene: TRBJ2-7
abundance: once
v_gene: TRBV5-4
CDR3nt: TGTGCCAGCAGTCGGACTAGCGACTCCTACGAGCAGTACTTC
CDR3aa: CASSRTSDSYEQYF

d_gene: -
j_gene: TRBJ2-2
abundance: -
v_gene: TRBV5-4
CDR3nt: TGTGCCAGCACCCCCCGGGACACCGGGGAGCTGTTTTTT
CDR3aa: CASTPRDTGELFF

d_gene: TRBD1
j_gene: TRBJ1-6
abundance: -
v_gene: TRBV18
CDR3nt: TGTGCCAGCTCAGGACAGGGGGATTCACCCCTCCACTTT
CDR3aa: CASSGQGDSPLHF

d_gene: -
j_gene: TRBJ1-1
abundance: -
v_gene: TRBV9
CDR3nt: TGTGCCAGCAGCGAGACCCCGACACTTAACACTGAAGCTTTCTTT
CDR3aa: CASSETPTLNTEAFF

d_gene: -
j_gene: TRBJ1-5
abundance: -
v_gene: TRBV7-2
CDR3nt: TGTGCCAGCAGCTCCTCAAGGGGTAGCAATCAGCCCCAGCATTTT
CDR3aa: CASSSSRGSNQPQHF

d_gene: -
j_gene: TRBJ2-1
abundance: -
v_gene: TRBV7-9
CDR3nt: TGTGCCAGCGGGGATCGACCGGACAACAATGAGCAGTTCTTC
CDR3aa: CASGDRPDNNEQFF

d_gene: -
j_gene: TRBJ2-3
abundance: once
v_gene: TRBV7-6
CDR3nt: TGTGCCAGCAGCTTAGCACTGGGGCCCGGTACGCAGTATTTT
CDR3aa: CASSLALGPGTQYF

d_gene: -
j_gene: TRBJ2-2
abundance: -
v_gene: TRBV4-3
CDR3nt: TGCGCCAGCAGCCAAGCAAGGGCAGGGTCCCCCGGGGAGCTGTTTTTT
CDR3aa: CASSQARAGSPGELFF

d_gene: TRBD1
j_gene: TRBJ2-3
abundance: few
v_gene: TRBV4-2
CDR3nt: TGTGCCAGCAGCCATGGTGTTCGACAGGGGACAGATACGCAGTATTTT
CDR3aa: CASSHGVRQGTDTQYF

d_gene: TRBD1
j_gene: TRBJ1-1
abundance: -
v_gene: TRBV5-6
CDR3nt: TGTGCCAGCAGCTTCACCGGGACAGAACCTTCCGAAGCTTTCTTT
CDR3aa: CASSFTGTEPSEAFF

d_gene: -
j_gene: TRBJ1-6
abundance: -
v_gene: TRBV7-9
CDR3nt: TGTGCCAGCAGTCTGACAGAGAATTCACCCCTCCACTTT
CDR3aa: CASSLTENSPLHF

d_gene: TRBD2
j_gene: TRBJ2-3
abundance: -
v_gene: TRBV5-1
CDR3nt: TGCGCCAGCAGCTTGCCCCTGGCGGGAGTGGGTACAGATACGCAGTATTTT
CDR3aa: CASSLPLAGVGTDTQYF

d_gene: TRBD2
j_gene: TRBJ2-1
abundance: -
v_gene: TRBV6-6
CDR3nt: TGTGCCAGCAGCCCCGGGGGGGGTTCCTACAATGAGCAGTTCTTC
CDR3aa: CASSPGGGSYNEQFF

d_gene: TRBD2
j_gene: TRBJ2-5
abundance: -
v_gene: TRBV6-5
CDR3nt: TGTGCCGTTAGCGGGAGGCCAGAGACCCAGTACTTC
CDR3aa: CAVSGRPETQYF

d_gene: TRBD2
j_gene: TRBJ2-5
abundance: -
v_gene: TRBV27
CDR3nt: TGTGCCAGCAGTTTCGCCGGCGTCGGGACTAGCCTGAGGGAGACCCAGTACTTC
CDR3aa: CASSFAGVGTSLRETQYF

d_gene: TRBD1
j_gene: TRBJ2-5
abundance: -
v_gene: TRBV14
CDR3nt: TGTGCCAGCAGCCAAGAAGCAGGGGGCTATGAGACCCAGTACTTC
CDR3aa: CASSQEAGGYETQYF

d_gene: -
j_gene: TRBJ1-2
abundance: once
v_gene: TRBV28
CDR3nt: TGTGCCAGCACCTCTCAGGGTGCATACTATGGCTACACCTTC
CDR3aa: CASTSQGAYYGYTF

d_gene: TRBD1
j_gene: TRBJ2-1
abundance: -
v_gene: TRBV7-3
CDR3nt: TGTGCCAGCAGCTTAAGGACAGGGCCCAACAATGAGCAGTTCTTC
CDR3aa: CASSLRTGPNNEQFF

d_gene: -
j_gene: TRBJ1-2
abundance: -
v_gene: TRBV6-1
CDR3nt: TGTGCCAGCAGTGATCAAGGGGCAGCCATCTCTGGCTACACCTTC
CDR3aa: CASSDQGAAISGYTF

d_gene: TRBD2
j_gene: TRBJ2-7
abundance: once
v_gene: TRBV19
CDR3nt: TGTGCCAGTAGTATTTCTGCGGGAGGGAAGATCTACGAGCAGTACTTC
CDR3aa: CASSISAGGKIYEQYF

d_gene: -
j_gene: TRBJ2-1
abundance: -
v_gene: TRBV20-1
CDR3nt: TGCAGTTTCGGCGGCGGTCGGGAGCAGTTCTTC
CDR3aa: CSFGGGREQFF

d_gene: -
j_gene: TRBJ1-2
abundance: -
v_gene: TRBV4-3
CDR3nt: TGCGCCAGCAGCCAAGAGCAGGGCAGCTATGGCTACACCTTC
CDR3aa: CASSQEQGSYGYTF

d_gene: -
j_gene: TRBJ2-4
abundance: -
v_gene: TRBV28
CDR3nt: TGTGCCAGCAGCTTTAGAGGGTTAGCCAAAAACATTCAGTACTTC
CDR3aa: CASSFRGLAKNIQYF

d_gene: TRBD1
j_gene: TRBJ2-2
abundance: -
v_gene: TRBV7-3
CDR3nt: TGTGCCAGCAGCCCGTTCGACAGGGGCGTGAACACCGGGGAGCTGTTTTTT
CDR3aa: CASSPFDRGVNTGELFF

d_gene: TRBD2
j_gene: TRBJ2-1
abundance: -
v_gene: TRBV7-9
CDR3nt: TGTGCCAGCAGCTTAGGGGGCGGGAGGAAGGGCAGTGAGCAGTTCTTC
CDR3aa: CASSLGGGRKGSEQFF

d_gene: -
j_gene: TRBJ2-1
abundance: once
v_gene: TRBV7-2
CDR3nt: TGTGCCAGCAGCTTAGGTGCAGGCCTCGGCAATGAGCAGTTCTTC
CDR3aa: CASSLGAGLGNEQFF

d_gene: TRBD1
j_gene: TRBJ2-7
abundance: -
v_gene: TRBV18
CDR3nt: TGTGCCAGCTCACCACCGCGGCAGGGGGTGGCCGAGCAGTACTTC
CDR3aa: CASSPPRQGVAEQYF

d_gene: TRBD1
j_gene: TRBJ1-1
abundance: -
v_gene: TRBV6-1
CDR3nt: TGTGCCAGCAGCGGACAGGGGCAGAGGGTCGCTGAAGCTTTCTTT
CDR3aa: CASSGQGQRVAEAFF

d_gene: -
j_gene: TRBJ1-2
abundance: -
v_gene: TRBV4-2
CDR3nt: TGTGCCAGCAGCCAAGAGTCAACAGGGAACGCCTATGGCTACACCTTC
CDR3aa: CASSQESTGNAYGYTF

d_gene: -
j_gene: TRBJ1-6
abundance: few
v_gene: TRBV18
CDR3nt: TGTGCCAGCTCACCACCGGCGGGCGATAATTCACCCCTCCACTTT
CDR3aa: CASSPPAGDNSPLHF